This TCR beta chain was sequenced during a study of human T cells and chemical hapten exposure. Across the whole study: Minor volume differences among pooled libraries chiefly drove per-sample TCR yield variation.

The germline gives CDR1 MNHEY, CDR2 SMNVEV (reference sequence). There are 13 residues in the CDR3. V was cut by 3 bases and J by 2 bases, with 7 bases left in between. Broader study findings: TCRs whose frequency exceeded 1 in 1000 remained the same following DPC sensitization. Expanded TCR sets contained significantly more large CDR3 similarity clusters than controls. Counts of expanded TCRs (at PT1) showed a positive correlation with patch test score.

Noted time point: patch test 1, 2 weeks after DPC sensitization. The treatment here: therapeutic diphenylcyclopropenone sensitization with weekly scalp DPC. TCRdb ran MiXCR on the RACE reads and lists one entry per CDR3 protein. Found here are 300,000 to 350,000 distinct CDR3 sequences, around 7% of them singletons; the top ten hold 8.4%. In the case of this clonotype: No antigen is known for it.

The chain carries TRBV27 and TRBJ1-1; D remains unclear. The sample here was whole blood, taken in connection with sensitization to the hapten diphenylcyclopropenone (DPC). The sequence was obtained from a woman aged 18-35 years with alopecia areata. Some clones in this sample may be carry-over from other donors' samples. The DNA for the CDR3 is TGTGCCAGCAGTTTTCTGATAAACACTGAAGCTTTCTTT. Amino acid sequence: CASSFLINTEAFF.